A few counts support the clone carrying this TCR beta chain. What it recognizes is unknown. The sample originates from a study of T cell repertoires in aging, cancer and after chemotherapy. Across the study: Repeat sampling of healthy donors over several months to years showed clear clonal overlap.

Findings and limits, study-wide: Healthy donors lost TCR diversity with age mainly through richness, cancer patients through richness and evenness.

Trimming shortened V by 5 bases and J by 9 bases, and 17 bases separated the two germline ends. The length of the CDR3 is 13 residues. Rearranged V-D-J TRB sequences were amplified with a mixed TRB-A/B primer pool. TCRdb reprocessed the multiplex PCR reads via MiXCR and lists one record per CDR3 protein. The sample carries about 9,700 distinct CDR3 sequences, 25% to 40% recorded once. Peripheral blood genomic DNA, not sorted cells or RNA, was the template. J is TRBJ2-7 and V is TRBV12-3 or TRBV12-4; tentatively, D is TRBD1 (5 bases). Sequencing was performed on blood. The receptor's source is a human donor in good health. The CDR3 nucleotides read TGTGCCAGCAGTGACAGACGGATACTGGGGCAGTACTTC. Protein product: CASSDRRILGQYF.